These 8 T cell receptor beta chains originate from one sample sequenced in a study of Ad26.COV2.S vaccination and SARS-CoV-2 variants. Treatment noted: around 19 received Ad26.COV2.S at low or high dose, single or two shots; roughly five received placebo; per-sample allocation not given. Material that was analyzed had been drawn on day 63 after the first vaccine or placebo injection. Sequenced by immunoSEQ multiplex PCR; TCRdb stores in-frame clones only, minus some. The sample records a few hundred thousand clones, about 83% being singletons. The source material was peripheral blood, sampled in a trial of Ad26.COV2.S vaccine versus placebo. Receptors were obtained from a person aged 18-65 years who received the Ad26.COV2.S COVID-19 vaccine or a placebo.

The chain links TRBV4-1 to TRBJ1-2; no definite D call. Germline V gene sequence: CDR1 MGHRA, CDR2 YSYEKL. This CDR3 is 14 amino acids long. Trimming took off 0 bases at V and 8 bases at J, with 13 bases between the two ends. CDR3 region: CASSQDLSVQGYTF. In DNA form, the CDR3 reads TGCGCCAGCAGCCAAGATTTATCGGTCCAGGGCTACACCTTC.

This chain links TRBV2 with TRBJ1-1; 9 positions agree with TRBD1. The CDR3 runs 14 residues. The trim removed 5 bases at V and 5 bases at J, leaving 6 bases unmatched. The V gene's germline CDR1 is SNHLY and CDR2 FYNNEI. The DNA of the CDR3 is TGTGCCAGCAGTACTACAGGGGGCCGAACTGAAGCTTTCTTT. It specifies CASSTTGGRTEAFF.

V gene TRBV4-2 combines with J gene TRBJ2-7; 12 bases fit TRBD2. Germline V CDR1 and CDR2: LGHNA, YNFKEQ. The CDR3 extends over 15 amino acids. The trim removed 4 bases at V and 2 bases at J, leaving 3 bases unmatched. In DNA form, the CDR3 reads TGTGCCAGCAGCCGCCGACTAGCGGGGGCCTACGAGCAGTACTTC. This encodes CASSRRLAGAYEQYF.

This clone was detected only a few times. The rearrangement uses TRBV11-2 and TRBJ1-1; D unclear. Germline V gene lookup returns CDR1 SGHAT and CDR2 FQNNGV. The CDR3 contains 11 residues. V was cut by 4 bases and J by 9 bases, with 9 bases left in between. As DNA, the CDR3 is TGTGCCAGCAGCTCAACGCAGAAAGCTTTCTTT. This translates into CASSSTQKAFF.

The chain uses TRBV9 and TRBJ2-1; 9 bases are a match to TRBD2. The CDR3 totals 15 residues. Germline V gene lookup returns CDR1 SGDLS and CDR2 YYNGEE. The ends lost 2 bases at V and 10 bases at J; junction bases unmatched: 10. The CDR3 nucleotides are TGTGCCAGCAGCGTGGCTAGCGGGACCTACGCGGAGCAGTTCTTC. Protein: CASSVASGTYAEQFF.

The chain is built from TRBV3-1 (or the pseudogene TRBV3-2) and TRBJ1-1; D uncertain. The CDR3 consists of 15 residues. The V gene's germline CDR1 is LGHDT and CDR2 YNNKEL (reference sequence). V was shortened by 0 bases and J by 6 bases, with 14 bases between the two germline ends. CDR3 loop: CASSQDGSGRAEAFF. CDR3 DNA sequence: TGTGCCAGCAGCCAAGATGGCTCGGGAAGGGCTGAAGCTTTCTTT.

This CDR3 reads CASKGQLNTEAFF. Here the CDR3 DNA reads TGTGCCAGCAAGGGACAGCTGAACACTGAAGCTTTCTTT. The V and J genes are TRBV6-5 and TRBJ1-1, with 7 positions matching TRBD1. From germline, CDR1 is MNHEY and CDR2 SVGAGI. CDR3 length equals 13 residues. Germline trimming cut 7 bases from V and 0 bases from J; bases unmatched to any gene: 2.

The chain couples TRBV11-3 to TRBJ1-1; unclear D gene. The CDR3 length is 13 residues. Trimming removed 7 bases from V and 4 bases from J, with 13 bases in between. In germline, CDR1 is SGHNT, CDR2 YENEEA. This CDR3 reads CASTRNEGTEAFF. CDR3 bases: TGTGCCAGCACCCGGAATGAGGGCACTGAAGCTTTCTTT.